Listed below are T cell receptor beta chains from one sample, sequenced in a study of cytomegalovirus exposure and HLA in healthy donors. Profiling relied on immunoSEQ multiplex PCR, and the TCRdb table lists in-frame clones only, not all of them. The table includes 160,000 or so clones, around four fifths detected once. The source material was PBMCs. The receptors were gathered from a man aged 50 or older in good health and CMV-seropositive. Each CDR3 is given with its conserved first and last residue. A D gene is named only where the DNA matches it firmly. A row's size may be missing; if present it is once, few, many or a size class.

d_gene	abundance	v_gene	j_gene	CDR3nt	CDR3aa
.	.	TRBV5-4	TRBJ2-5	TGTGCCAGCAGTGTCAGGGGGGTTGGAGAGACCCAGTACTTC	CASSVRGVGETQYF
TRBD1	few	TRBV18	TRBJ2-2	TGTGCCAGCTCACCGGGACAGGGGATCACCGGGGAGCTGTTTTTT	CASSPGQGITGELFF
.	.	TRBV7-9	TRBJ2-3	TGTGCCAGCAGCTCCGGACTGCTCACAGATACGCAGTATTTT	CASSSGLLTDTQYF
TRBD2	few	TRBV9	TRBJ2-2	TGTGCCAGCAGCGTAGTGGAACTAGCGGGGGGACCAACAAAAACCGGGGAGCTGTTTTTT	CASSVVELAGGPTKTGELFF
TRBD2	.	TRBV5-8	TRBJ2-7	TGTGCCAGCAGCCAGGGACTAGTGGGGCTCTACGAGCAGTACTTC	CASSQGLVGLYEQYF
TRBD2	.	TRBV5-1	TRBJ2-2	TGCGCCAGCAGCCTCCGGACTAGCCGGAACACCGGGGAGCTGTTTTTT	CASSLRTSRNTGELFF
.	few	TRBV7-6	TRBJ2-1	TGTGCCAGCAGCTTAGGAGCGGAGTCCTACAATGAGCAGTTCTTC	CASSLGAESYNEQFF
TRBD1	.	TRBV5-1	TRBJ2-2	TGCGCCAGCAGCTTGGGTACAGGGGTATACACCGGGGAGCTGTTTTTT	CASSLGTGVYTGELFF
TRBD1	.	TRBV7-9	TRBJ1-2	TGTGCCAGCAGCCAGACAGGGGAAGGCTACACCTTC	CASSQTGEGYTF
.	.	TRBV10-3	TRBJ2-5	TGTGCCATCAGTGAGGCCGCGAGCGGAACGTACTTC	CAISEAASGTYF
.	few	TRBV7-2	TRBJ1-5	TGTGCCAGCAGCTTAATGGGGGCGAAAAGTCAGCCCCAGCATTTT	CASSLMGAKSQPQHF
.	.	TRBV5-6	TRBJ2-7	TGTGCCAGCAGCCTCCACGGGGCTAGCGCCTCCTACGAGCAGTACTTC	CASSLHGASASYEQYF
TRBD1	.	TRBV6-1	TRBJ1-4	TGTGCCAGCAGAGAAGACAGGGGGCCTTCTGAAAAACTGTTTTTT	CASREDRGPSEKLFF
TRBD1	.	TRBV5-4	TRBJ1-6	TGTGCCAGCAGTGGGGACAGAGGATATAATTCACCCCTCCACTTT	CASSGDRGYNSPLHF
.	.	TRBV29-1	TRBJ1-1	TGCAGCGGCAGGACAGTGAGGGACACTGAAGCTTTCTTT	CSGRTVRDTEAFF
TRBD1	few	TRBV19	TRBJ1-1	TGTGCCAGTAGTATTCCGGGACAGGGGTTAATCCAAGCTTTCTTT	CASSIPGQGLIQAFF
TRBD2	.	TRBV5-1	TRBJ2-1	TGCGCCAGCAGTGTTAGCGGGAGCTCCTACAATGAGCAGTTCTTC	CASSVSGSSYNEQFF
.	.	TRBV27	TRBJ2-3	TGTGCCAGCAGTCCTAGCACAGATACGCAGTATTTT	CASSPSTDTQYF
.	.	TRBV28	TRBJ1-1	TGTGCCAGCAGTCCGTCGGTGAACACTGAAGCTTTCTTT	CASSPSVNTEAFF
TRBD1	once	TRBV18	TRBJ1-3	TGTGCCAGCTCACCGGGACAGGGATTTGGAAACACCATATATTTT	CASSPGQGFGNTIYF
.	.	TRBV19	TRBJ2-3	TGTGCCAGTAGTCTGTTATCCGGGACAGATACGCAGTATTTT	CASSLLSGTDTQYF
.	.	TRBV7-2	TRBJ2-3	TGTGCCAGCAACCAGGGGAGCACAGATACGCAGTATTTT	CASNQGSTDTQYF
TRBD1	few	TRBV7-3	TRBJ2-3	TGTGCCAGCAGCACTACCGGGACAGGGTCAGATACGCAGTATTTT	CASSTTGTGSDTQYF
.	few	TRBV19	TRBJ1-1	TGTGCCAGTAGCCCGCCTCGGGGCACTGAAGCTTTCTTT	CASSPPRGTEAFF
TRBD2	.	TRBV5-4	TRBJ2-1	TGTGCCAGCAGTGGGACTAGCGACTCCTACAATGAGCAGTTCTTC	CASSGTSDSYNEQFF
TRBD1	few	TRBV2	TRBJ2-7	TGTGCCAGCATAACCAGGACAGGGAGCTCCTACGAGCAGTACTTC	CASITRTGSSYEQYF
TRBD2	.	TRBV5-1	TRBJ2-3	TGCGCCAGCAGCTTCCGGGAGGGCCAGGTAGATACGCAGTATTTT	CASSFREGQVDTQYF
.	.	TRBV15	TRBJ1-6	TGTGCCACCAGCCGTCCCAAGGGGGTCCACGGGGATTCACCCCTCCACTTT	CATSRPKGVHGDSPLHF
TRBD1	.	TRBV14	TRBJ2-7	TGTGCCAGCAGAAAACAGGGGGAAGACTACGAGCAGTACTTC	CASRKQGEDYEQYF
.	.	TRBV7-9	TRBJ2-5	TGTGCCAGCAGCACAGGGGAGACCCAGTACTTC	CASSTGETQYF
.	.	TRBV6-5	TRBJ2-2	TGTGCCAGCAGTTCCCGAGCGGATTTCTACACCGGGGAGCTGTTTTTT	CASSSRADFYTGELFF
.	.	TRBV7-3	TRBJ2-2	TGTGCCAGCAGTTTACAGGGTCCCACCGGGGAGCTGTTTTTT	CASSLQGPTGELFF
TRBD1	.	TRBV28	TRBJ1-1	TGTGCCTCGACAGGGGGCACTGAAGCTTTCTTT	CASTGGTEAFF
.	.	TRBV28	TRBJ1-4	TGTGCCAGCAGTTTCCCGGGGTTTAATGAAAAACTGTTTTTT	CASSFPGFNEKLFF
.	few	TRBV5-1	TRBJ1-6	TGCGCCAGCAGCTTGGAGGGGAATTCTCATAATTCACCCCTCCACTTT	CASSLEGNSHNSPLHF
TRBD1	.	TRBV19	TRBJ1-5	TGTGCCAGTAGACCCGGGACAGGGGACCAGCCCCAGCATTTT	CASRPGTGDQPQHF
.	.	TRBV7-2	TRBJ1-2	TGTGCCAGCAGCTCAACAGGGTCCTCTGGCTACACCTTC	CASSSTGSSGYTF
.	.	TRBV10-1	TRBJ2-5	TGCGCCAGCAGTGATCGGGGGACCCATGGGACCCAGTACTTC	CASSDRGTHGTQYF
.	.	TRBV2	TRBJ2-7	TGTGCCAGCAGTGCTAGTTCCTACGAGCAGTACTTC	CASSASSYEQYF
TRBD1	once	TRBV7-3	TRBJ2-6	TGTGCCAGCAGCTTAACCGGGACAGGGAGCTCTGGGGCCAACGTCCTGACTTTC	CASSLTGTGSSGANVLTF
.	.	TRBV7-2	TRBJ1-2	TGTGCCAGCAGCCCGACAGCTAACTATGGCTACACCTTC	CASSPTANYGYTF
.	.	TRBV2	TRBJ2-7	TGTGCCAGCAGTGAAGACAGGGGAGGTGGGTACGAGCAGTACTTC	CASSEDRGGGYEQYF
.	.	TRBV7-9	TRBJ2-7	TGTGCCAGCAGCTTAGAGACAGGACATCTGTACTTC	CASSLETGHLYF
TRBD1	.	TRBV6-4	TRBJ1-5	TGTGCCAGCAGTGTACAGGGGGGTCAGCCCCAGCATTTT	CASSVQGGQPQHF
TRBD1	.	TRBV19	TRBJ2-5	TGTGCCTCCTGTGCAGGGGGAGAAGAGACCCAGTACTTC	CASCAGGEETQYF
TRBD1	.	TRBV10-3	TRBJ1-2	TGTGCCATCAGTGAGCGAGACAGGGAGGTATCGGGCGGCTACACCTTC	CAISERDREVSGGYTF
.	once	TRBV30	TRBJ1-4	TGTGCCTGGAGTCTAGGGGGTAATGAAAAACTGTTTTTT	CAWSLGGNEKLFF
.	.	TRBV6-6	TRBJ2-5	TGTGCCAGCATCCACGGGACTTCTGGAGAGACCCAGTACTTC	CASIHGTSGETQYF
.	.	TRBV7-6	TRBJ2-7	TGTGCCAGCAGCTTAGAGGGCATTAGAGACTACGAGCAGTACTTC	CASSLEGIRDYEQYF
.	.	TRBV28	TRBJ1-4	TGTGCCAGCAGTTTAGCTCAGTTGTATGAAAAACTGTTTTTT	CASSLAQLYEKLFF
.	.	TRBV19	TRBJ1-5	TGTGCCAGTAGTCGTGGTCGCAGGGCGCTTTGGTATCGTAGCAATCAGCCCCAGCATTTT	CASSRGRRALWYRSNQPQHF
TRBD1	.	TRBV2	TRBJ1-4	TGTGCCAGCAGTGAAGGACAGGGTTTGAATGAAAAACTGTTTTTT	CASSEGQGLNEKLFF
.	.	TRBV2	TRBJ1-1	TGTGCCAGCAGTGAACGATTCCAAATCGCGGGCACTGAAGCTTTCTTT	CASSERFQIAGTEAFF
TRBD1	once	TRBV28	TRBJ1-1	TGTGCCAGCAGTACTATAGGGGGACAGGGGGTATTGGCCACTGAAGCTTTCTTT	CASSTIGGQGVLATEAFF
.	.	TRBV7-2	TRBJ2-1	TGTGCCAGCAGCTTAGGGCCATACAATGAGCAGTTCTTC	CASSLGPYNEQFF
.	.	TRBV5-8	TRBJ1-5	TGTGCCAGCAGCTTAGGTACAGGGTATCAGCCCCAGCATTTT	CASSLGTGYQPQHF
TRBD2	.	TRBV7-2	TRBJ2-3	TGTGCCAGCAGCTCCCCTAGCGGGAGGGCCTCTGGGGATACGCAGTATTTT	CASSSPSGRASGDTQYF
.	once	TRBV28	TRBJ1-1	TGTGCCAGCAGTTTAAGGTCGGCCGTCAGGGAAGCTTTCTTT	CASSLRSAVREAFF